The present T cell receptor (beta chain) was sequenced within a study of T cell responses to AZD1222 COVID-19 vaccine (dated by TCRdb to the early 2020s). Looking at the study overall: TCR sequencing covered over 230 trial participants: 200 to 210 given two doses of AZD1222 and 26 given two doses of MenACWY control vaccine. Trial participants were enrolled by age into 18-55, 56-69 and 70-plus year subgroups, with roughly 150, 30 and 60 TCR-sequenced participants respectively. Broader findings and caveats from the paper: After two AZD1222 doses, spike-specific TCR breadth and depth were significantly higher than at day 0 and than in MenACWY recipients. Conclusions about previously exposed vaccinees are limited because only 6 or 7 AZD1222 recipients were SARS-CoV-2 seropositive at baseline. Participants were mostly white British, with more females than males. The authors suggested clonal diversity may have been underestimated. Epitopes outside the regions mutated in the B.1.351 and B.1.1.7 variants were reportedly recognized by nearly half of the unique spike-specific TCRs. Because no samples from the day 14 peak response were available, repertoires could be characterized only after the peak T cell response. In the small 56-69-year group, the increase in depth fell short of significance, most likely because of low power. Vaccine-associated CD4 TCRs spanned the whole spike protein, with dominant responses in regions 160-218 and 743-854.

The CDR3 regions of human TCRbeta chains were analyzed by immunosequencing. Regarding the original processing steps: Repertoire TCRs were matched against a reference library of SARS-CoV-2-specific TCRs generated with the MIRA antigen-specificity platform. Breadth was defined as the fraction of unique TCRs that were SARS-CoV-2-associated, and depth was defined as the fraction of total T cells that were SARS-CoV-2-associated. Using the MIRA data, each spike-specific TCR was assigned both to the spike region to which the TCR was reactive and to a CD4 or CD8 class. Log10-transformed breadth and depth values were compared by one-way ANOVA with Sidak's multiple comparisons tests. The clones in this table, taken by TCRdb from immuneACCESS, are in-frame only. Not every clone is retained; where verified, under half of the shortfall comes from an unresolved V gene, and the cause of the rest is unknown. D and trimming come from the DNA, and the V and J calls and clone size come from that table. The sample yields more than 95,000 clones; 80% to 90% were counted once. About 29% of the sample comes from the top ten.

From cysteine to phenylalanine, the CDR3 is 14 amino acids long. Only CDR3 DNA remains: 42 bases, in frame from the first base. Per the germline V gene (reference sequence), LGHDT is the CDR1 and YNNKEL is the CDR2. Unmatched junction bases come to 7, with V trimmed by 6 bases and J by 3 bases. With respect to this clone: The target of this receptor is not known. Base qualities are not at hand, and no much larger clone is one base apart.

Taken with the paper, the label for time point translates to: about 28 days (+/-7) after the second vaccine dose. Because spike-specific TCR depth and breadth did not differ between the two schedules, AZD1222 recipients who got a second dose at roughly 4 weeks were pooled with those who got a second dose at roughly 12 weeks. Vaccinee samples came from UK trials COV001 and COV002, including a single-blind randomized controlled phase 2/3 trial of AZD1222 (ChAdOx1 nCoV-19) in healthy adults. For TCRbeta chain sequencing, PBMC samples from trial participants were taken at day 0 and at day 28 after the second dose.

This TCR derives from an adult who received the AZD1222 COVID-19 vaccine. This sequence uses TRBV3-1 (or the pseudogene TRBV3-2) and TRBJ1-1, and 7 junctional nucleotides match TRBD1. Material: peripheral blood, obtained 28 days after the second AZD1222 dose. The CDR3 here reads CASRIGTAHTEAFF. DNA sequence: TGTGCCAGCAGAATTGGGACAGCGCACACTGAAGCTTTCTTT.